The TCR beta chain under discussion was sequenced for a study of T cell responses to AZD1222 COVID-19 vaccine. Study outcomes and limitations: After the peak T cell response, and only then, were repertoires sampled. In the spike-specific TCR repertoire, nearly half reportedly target unmutated variant regions. Mostly white British, mostly female donors; authors suggested clonal diversity may be underestimated.

A remark on this clone: Its antigen remains unknown.

This CDR3 region has 17 residues. The V gene end was trimmed by 0 bases and the J gene end by 6 bases; junction bases not matched to a gene: 12. Germline lookup yields CDR1 MNHEY and CDR2 SMNVEV (reference sequence). Libraries were prepared by immunoSEQ multiplex PCR; TCRdb keeps only in-frame clonotypes and omits some of them. The sample includes approximately 190,000 clones, about 94% of them seen just once. The origin of this receptor is an adult who received the AZD1222 COVID-19 vaccine. The specimen comprised peripheral blood, sampled 28 days after the second AZD1222 dose. The chain links TRBV27 to TRBJ1-1; 8 bases match TRBD1. The CDR3 sequence: CASSLSRGGDRTPEAFF. CDR3 coding DNA: TGTGCCAGCAGTTTATCTAGGGGGGGGGACAGGACGCCTGAAGCTTTCTTT.